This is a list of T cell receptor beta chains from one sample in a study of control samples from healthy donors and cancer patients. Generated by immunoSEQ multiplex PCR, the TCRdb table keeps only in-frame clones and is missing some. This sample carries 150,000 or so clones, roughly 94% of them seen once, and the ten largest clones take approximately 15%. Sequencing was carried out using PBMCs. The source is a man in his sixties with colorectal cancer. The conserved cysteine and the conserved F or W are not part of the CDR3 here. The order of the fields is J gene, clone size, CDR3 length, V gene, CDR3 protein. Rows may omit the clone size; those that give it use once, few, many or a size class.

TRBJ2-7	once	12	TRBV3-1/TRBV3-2	ASSRQGGAGEQY
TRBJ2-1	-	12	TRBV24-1	ATSEGQGYNEQF
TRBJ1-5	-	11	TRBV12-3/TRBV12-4	ASSSDRRQPQH
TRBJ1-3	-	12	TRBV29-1	SVVYGYSGNTIY
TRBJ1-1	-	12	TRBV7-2	ASSLAPPNTEAF
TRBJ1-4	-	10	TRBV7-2	ASSTFNEKLF
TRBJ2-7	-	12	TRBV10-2	ASSASGGNYEQY
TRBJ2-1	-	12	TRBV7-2	ASSPGQGIDEQF
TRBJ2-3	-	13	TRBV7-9	ASSLKGGSPDTQY
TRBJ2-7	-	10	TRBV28	ASSPPGYEQY
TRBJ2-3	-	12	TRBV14	ASSQTGGSDTQY
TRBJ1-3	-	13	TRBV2	ASSEMGAGGNTIY
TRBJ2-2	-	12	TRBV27	ASSKTGGTGELF
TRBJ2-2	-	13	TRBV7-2	ASSLAGRNTGELF
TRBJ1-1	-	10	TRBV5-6	ASSLGARAAF
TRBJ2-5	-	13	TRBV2	ASTLEGGVQETQY
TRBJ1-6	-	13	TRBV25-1	ASSQTGNYNSPLH
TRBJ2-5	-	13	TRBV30	AWNLYGAGPETQY
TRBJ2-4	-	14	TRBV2	ASRRTGILAKNIQY
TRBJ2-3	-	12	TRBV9	ASSVDRWPDTQY
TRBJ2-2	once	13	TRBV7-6	ASSLGGLKTGELF
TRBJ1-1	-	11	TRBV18	ASSPPGGTEAF
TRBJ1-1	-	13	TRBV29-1	SVDRSGVPNTEAF
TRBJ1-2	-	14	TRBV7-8	ASSLEGTQGANGYT
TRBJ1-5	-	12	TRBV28	ASSLGGSDQPQH
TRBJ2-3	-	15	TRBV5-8	ASSFSPTSGGTDTQY
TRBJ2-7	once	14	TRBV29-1	SVRGFLAGASYEQY
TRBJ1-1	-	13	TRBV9	ASSVGGMGNTEAF
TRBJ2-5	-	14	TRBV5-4	ASSRRLAGGQETQY
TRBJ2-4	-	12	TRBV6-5	ASSYSNQLDIQY
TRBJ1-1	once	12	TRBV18	ASSPPSGNTEAF
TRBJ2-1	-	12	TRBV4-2	ASREGGDYNEQF
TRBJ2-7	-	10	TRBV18	ASSQGGYEQY
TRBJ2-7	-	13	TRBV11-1	ASSLAMGQPLRQY
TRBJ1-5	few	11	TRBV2	ASSAGSNQPQH
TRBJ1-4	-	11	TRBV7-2	ASSFHPDEKLF
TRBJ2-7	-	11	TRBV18	ASSPRESYEQY
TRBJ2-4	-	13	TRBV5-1	ASSLEGQGGNIQY
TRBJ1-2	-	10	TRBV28	ASRLQGGGYT
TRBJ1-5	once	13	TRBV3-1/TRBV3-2	ASSQGQGAGQPQH
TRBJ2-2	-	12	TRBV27	ASSPIRSTGELF
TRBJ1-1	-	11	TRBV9	ASSGGQNTEAF
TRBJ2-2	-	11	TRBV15	ATREPNTGELF
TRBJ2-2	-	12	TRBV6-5	ASTNRGQFGELF